Listed below are T cell receptor beta chains from one sample, sequenced in a study of cytomegalovirus exposure and HLA in healthy donors. Here immunoSEQ multiplex PCR was the method, and the copy in TCRdb shows in-frame clones only, minus some. The sample lists 100,000 to 150,000 clones; about two thirds were seen once. Sequenced sample: PBMCs. These receptors were obtained from a human donor in good health. Both conserved end residues are part of each CDR3. The order of the fields is V gene, D gene, J gene, clone size, CDR3 protein, CDR3 DNA. A D gene is named only where the DNA matches it firmly. Where a row states a size, it is once, few, many or the class of an expanded clone; other rows omit it.

v_call: TRBV14; d_call: TRBD2; j_call: TRBJ2-7; clone_size: .; cdr3_aa: CASSQLSGASGSYEQYF; cdr3_nt: TGTGCCAGCAGCCAATTATCGGGCGCTAGCGGCTCCTACGAGCAGTACTTC
v_call: TRBV11-3; d_call: TRBD2; j_call: TRBJ2-1; clone_size: .; cdr3_aa: CASSPGLAGNSYNEQFF; cdr3_nt: TGTGCCAGCAGTCCGGGCCTAGCGGGCAACTCCTACAATGAGCAGTTCTTC
v_call: TRBV30; d_call: TRBD1; j_call: TRBJ1-6; clone_size: few; cdr3_aa: CAWSQGARRNSPLHF; cdr3_nt: TGTGCCTGGAGTCAGGGGGCCAGGAGGAATTCACCCCTCCACTTT
v_call: TRBV28; d_call: .; j_call: TRBJ1-1; clone_size: .; cdr3_aa: CASSLSHRSRAFF; cdr3_nt: TGTGCCAGCAGTTTATCCCACAGGTCCAGAGCTTTCTTT
v_call: TRBV5-1; d_call: .; j_call: TRBJ2-3; clone_size: .; cdr3_aa: CASSFELASDTQYF; cdr3_nt: TGCGCCAGCAGCTTCGAACTAGCTTCAGATACGCAGTATTTT
v_call: TRBV6-5; d_call: .; j_call: TRBJ2-7; clone_size: once; cdr3_aa: CASSYSDPEDEQYF; cdr3_nt: TGTGCCAGCAGTTACTCGGATCCTGAGGACGAGCAGTACTTC
v_call: TRBV7-8; d_call: .; j_call: TRBJ2-4; clone_size: .; cdr3_aa: CASSLGQGKNIQYF; cdr3_nt: TGTGCCAGCAGCTTAGGTCAGGGAAAAAACATTCAGTACTTC
v_call: TRBV6-5; d_call: TRBD1; j_call: TRBJ2-5; clone_size: .; cdr3_aa: CASRKTGQAETQYF; cdr3_nt: TGTGCCAGCAGGAAGACCGGACAGGCTGAGACCCAGTACTTC
v_call: TRBV4-3; d_call: .; j_call: TRBJ2-1; clone_size: .; cdr3_aa: CASSQEWRGDNEQFF; cdr3_nt: TGCGCCAGCAGCCAAGAATGGCGGGGAGACAATGAGCAGTTCTTC
v_call: TRBV6-5; d_call: TRBD1; j_call: TRBJ1-2; clone_size: .; cdr3_aa: CASSPDRGPKDGYTF; cdr3_nt: TGTGCCAGCAGTCCGGACAGGGGGCCTAAGGATGGCTACACCTTC